This TCR beta chain was sequenced during a study of blood T cell repertoires in COVID-19. Study overall: Researchers got acute and convalescent COVID-19 samples from the United States, Italy and Spain. T cells, B-cell-depleted T cells, or PBMCs supplied cDNA or gDNA.

Authors' methods: From reference gene primer amplification, estimates of nucleated cell counts were derived. The method was immunoSEQ multiplex PCR; TCRdb's version includes in-frame clones alone and lacks a portion of them. V and J calls and clone size are copied from that table; D and trimming were computed from the DNA. The table has 30,000 to 40,000 clones, over 80% seen once. The CDR3 consists of 12 residues. V was trimmed by 3 bases and J by 7 bases, leaving 9 bases between them. Per germline, CDR1 SGHAT and CDR2 FQNNGV. Sequenced sample: peripheral blood. The origin of this receptor is a woman aged 25 to 39 in a cohort sampled during active COVID-19. The chain uses TRBV11-2 and TRBJ2-5, with D possibly matching TRBD2 (5 bases). The CDR3 sequence: CASSFPGGTQYF. CDR3 in DNA: TGTGCCAGCAGCTTCCCAGGAGGGACCCAGTACTTC.